The T cell receptor (beta chain) described here comes from a study of cytomegalovirus exposure and HLA in healthy donors. Study in general: Samples from HLA-typed donors yielded about 80 million unique TCRs in an early data release.

PCR amplification relied on 60 Vbeta primers (plus 13 Jbeta primers). Only in-frame clones appear in the TCRdb table, and some are missing; sequencing was by immunoSEQ multiplex PCR. Of about 200,000 clones listed, 70% to 80% were seen once; the top ten hold about 0.23%. V lost 2 bases and J lost 2, with 10 bases in between. CDR1 SGHRS and CDR2 YFSETQ come from the germline V gene. The CDR3 runs to 14 residues. It was healthy bone marrow donors who served as donors. Source material: PBMCs. This receptor was obtained from a girl aged 2 to 10 in good health and CMV-seronegative. J is TRBJ1-1 and V is TRBV5-1; D gene unclear. This CDR3 is CASSLKRANTEAFF. CDR3 coding DNA: TGCGCCAGCAGCTTAAAGAGGGCTAACACTGAAGCTTTCTTT.